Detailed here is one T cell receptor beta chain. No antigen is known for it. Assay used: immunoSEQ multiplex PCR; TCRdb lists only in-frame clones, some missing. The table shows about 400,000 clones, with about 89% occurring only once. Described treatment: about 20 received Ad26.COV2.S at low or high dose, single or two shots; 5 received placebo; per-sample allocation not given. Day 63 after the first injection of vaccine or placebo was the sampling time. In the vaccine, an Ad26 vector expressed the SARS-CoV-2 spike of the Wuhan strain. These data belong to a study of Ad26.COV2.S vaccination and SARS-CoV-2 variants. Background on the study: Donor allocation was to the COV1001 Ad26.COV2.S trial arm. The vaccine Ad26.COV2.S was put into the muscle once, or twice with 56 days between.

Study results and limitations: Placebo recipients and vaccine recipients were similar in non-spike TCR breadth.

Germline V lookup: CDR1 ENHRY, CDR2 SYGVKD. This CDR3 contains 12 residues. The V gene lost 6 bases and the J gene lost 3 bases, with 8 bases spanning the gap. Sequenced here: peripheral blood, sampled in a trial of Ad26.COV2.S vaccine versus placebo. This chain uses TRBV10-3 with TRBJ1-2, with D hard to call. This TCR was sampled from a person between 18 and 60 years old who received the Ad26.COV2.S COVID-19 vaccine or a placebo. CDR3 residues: CAISTADYGYTF. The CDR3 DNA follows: TGTGCCATCAGCACAGCCGACTATGGCTACACCTTC.